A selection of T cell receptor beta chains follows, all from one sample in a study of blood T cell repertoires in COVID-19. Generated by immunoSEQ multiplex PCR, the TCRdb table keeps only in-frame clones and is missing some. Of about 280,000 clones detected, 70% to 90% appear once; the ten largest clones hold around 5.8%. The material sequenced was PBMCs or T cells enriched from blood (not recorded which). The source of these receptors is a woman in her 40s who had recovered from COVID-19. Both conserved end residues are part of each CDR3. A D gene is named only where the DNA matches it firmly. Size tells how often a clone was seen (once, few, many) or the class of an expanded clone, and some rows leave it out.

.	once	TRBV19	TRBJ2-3	CASNPGATDTQYF	TGTGCCAGTAATCCAGGGGCCACAGATACGCAGTATTTT
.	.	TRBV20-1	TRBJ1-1	CSGGGYGEAFF	TGCAGTGGGGGGGGATACGGTGAAGCTTTCTTT
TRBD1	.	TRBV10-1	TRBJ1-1	CASRAGRGDTEAFF	TGCGCCAGCAGGGCAGGCAGGGGGGACACTGAAGCTTTCTTT
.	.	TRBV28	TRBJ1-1	CASKQGPYMNTEAFF	TGTGCCAGCAAGCAGGGGCCCTACATGAACACTGAAGCTTTCTTT
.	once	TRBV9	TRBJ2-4	CASSPDGAAKNIQYF	TGTGCCAGCAGCCCAGATGGGGCTGCCAAAAACATTCAGTACTTC
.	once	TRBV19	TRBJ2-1	CATQTSRHNEQFF	TGTGCCACTCAGACTAGTAGGCACAATGAGCAGTTCTTC
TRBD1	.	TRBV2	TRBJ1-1	CASKETGGDTEAFF	TGCGCCAGCAAGGAGACAGGGGGTGACACTGAAGCTTTCTTT
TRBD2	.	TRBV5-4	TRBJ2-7	CASSPGTSGIYEQYF	TGTGCCAGCAGCCCCGGGACTAGCGGGATCTACGAGCAGTACTTC
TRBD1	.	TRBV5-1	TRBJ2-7	CASSFLTQGVGYEQYF	TGCGCCAGCAGCTTCCTAACCCAGGGGGTAGGCTACGAGCAGTACTTC
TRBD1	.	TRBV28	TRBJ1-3	CASRTGVGNTIYF	TGTGCCAGCAGGACAGGGGTTGGAAACACCATATATTTT
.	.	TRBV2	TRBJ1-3	CASIRGIGNTIYF	TGTGCCAGCATACGGGGAATTGGAAACACCATATATTTT
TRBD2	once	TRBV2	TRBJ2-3	CADSRGSGSSDTQYF	TGTGCCGATTCTAGGGGTAGCGGGAGTTCAGATACGCAGTATTTT
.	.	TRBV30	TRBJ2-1	CAWSVQPGEQFF	TGTGCCTGGAGTGTGCAACCGGGTGAGCAGTTCTTC
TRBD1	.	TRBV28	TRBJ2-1	CASRDPGQGQFF	TGTGCCAGCAGGGATCCCGGACAGGGTCAGTTCTTC
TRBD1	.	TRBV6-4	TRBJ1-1	CASSEQGGTEAFF	TGTGCCAGCAGTGAACAGGGGGGCACTGAAGCTTTCTTT
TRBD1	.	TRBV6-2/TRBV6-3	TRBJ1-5	CASSDRDRGGNQPQHF	TGTGCCAGCAGTGACCGGGACAGGGGAGGAAATCAGCCCCAGCATTTT
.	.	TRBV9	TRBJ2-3	CASSALSTDTQYF	TGTGCCAGCAGCGCCCTAAGCACAGATACGCAGTATTTT
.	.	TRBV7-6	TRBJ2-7	CASSLALGQLSYEQYF	TGTGCCAGCAGCTTAGCTCTGGGCCAGTTATCCTACGAGCAGTACTTC
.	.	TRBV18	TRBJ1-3	CASSHLSGEGNTIYF	TGTGCCAGCTCACATTTATCAGGGGAAGGAAACACCATATATTTT
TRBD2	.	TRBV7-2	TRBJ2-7	CASSFKGTSGSRVEQYF	TGTGCCAGCAGCTTTAAGGGGACTAGCGGGAGCCGAGTCGAGCAGTACTTC
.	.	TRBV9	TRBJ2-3	CASSTPATGITDTQYF	TGTGCCAGCAGCACTCCTGCGACAGGAATCACAGATACGCAGTATTTT
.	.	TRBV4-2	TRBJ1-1	CASSQGGAGNTEAFF	TGTGCCAGCAGCCAAGGTGGAGCGGGGAACACTGAAGCTTTCTTT
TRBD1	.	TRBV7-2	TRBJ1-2	CASSSQGSGYGYTF	TGTGCCAGCAGCTCACAGGGGAGTGGGTATGGCTACACCTTC
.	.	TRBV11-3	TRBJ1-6	CASSLVRDSPLHF	TGTGCCAGCAGCTTAGTGAGAGATTCACCCCTCCACTTT
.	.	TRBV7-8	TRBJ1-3	CASSPVGLISGNTIYF	TGTGCCAGCAGCCCAGTGGGACTGATCTCTGGAAACACCATATATTTT
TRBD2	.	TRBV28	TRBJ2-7	CASSPQTSAMGSEQYF	TGTGCCAGCAGTCCTCAGACTAGCGCGATGGGGTCCGAGCAGTACTTC
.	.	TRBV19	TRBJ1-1	CASSKQREGTEAFF	TGTGCCAGTAGTAAACAACGGGAGGGCACTGAAGCTTTCTTT
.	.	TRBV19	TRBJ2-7	CASSIWQGTTYEQYF	TGTGCCAGTAGTATATGGCAGGGGACAACCTACGAGCAGTACTTC
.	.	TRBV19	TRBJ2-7	CASREREDYEQYF	TGTGCCAGTAGGGAAAGGGAGGACTACGAGCAGTACTTC
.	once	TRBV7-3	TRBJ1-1	CASSWGPPNTEAFF	TGTGCCAGCAGCTGGGGCCCACCGAACACTGAAGCTTTCTTT
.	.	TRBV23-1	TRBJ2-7	CASTPKRDCAYEQYF	TGCGCCAGCACTCCCAAACGGGACTGTGCCTACGAGCAGTACTTC
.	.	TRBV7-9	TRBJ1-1	CASSLDIGNTEAFF	TGTGCCAGCAGCTTGGACATCGGAAACACTGAAGCTTTCTTT
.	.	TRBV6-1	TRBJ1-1	CASSDPRGGTEAFF	TGTGCCAGCAGTGACCCGAGGGGGGGGACTGAAGCTTTCTTT
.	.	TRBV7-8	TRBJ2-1	CASSLRSSFIAYNEQFF	TGTGCCAGCAGCCTACGGTCTAGTTTTATTGCCTACAATGAGCAGTTCTTC
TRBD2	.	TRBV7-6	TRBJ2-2	CASRLRESSSTGELFF	TGTGCCAGCCGCCTGCGGGAGTCTTCTTCCACCGGGGAGCTGTTTTTT
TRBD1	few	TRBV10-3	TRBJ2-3	CAISEWTGTDTQYF	TGTGCCATCAGTGAGTGGACAGGGACAGATACGCAGTATTTT
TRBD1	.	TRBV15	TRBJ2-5	CATSRDPGQVFGTQYF	TGTGCCACCAGCAGAGACCCGGGACAGGTTTTCGGGACCCAGTACTTC
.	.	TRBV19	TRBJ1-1	CASRPDGGNTEAFF	TGTGCCAGTAGACCCGACGGGGGGAACACTGAAGCTTTCTTT
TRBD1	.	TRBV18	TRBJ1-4	CASTPGQGRANEKLFF	TGTGCCAGCACTCCGGGACAGGGGAGGGCTAATGAAAAACTGTTTTTT
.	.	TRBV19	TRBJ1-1	CASNPVRVAEAFF	TGTGCCAGTAACCCGGTGAGGGTAGCTGAAGCTTTCTTT
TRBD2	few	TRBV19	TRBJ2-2	CASSPWTSSGELFF	TGTGCCAGTAGTCCCTGGACTAGCTCGGGGGAGCTGTTTTTT
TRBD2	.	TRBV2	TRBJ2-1	CASSRLAGSYNEQFF	TGTGCCAGCAGTCGACTAGCGGGAAGCTACAATGAGCAGTTCTTC
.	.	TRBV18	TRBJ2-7	CASSNVGYEQYF	TGTGCCAGCTCAAACGTCGGTTACGAGCAGTACTTC
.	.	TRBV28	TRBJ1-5	CASSLSGGYNQPQHF	TGTGCCAGCAGTTTATCGGGGGGTTACAATCAGCCCCAGCATTTT
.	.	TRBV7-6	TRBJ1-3	CASSSGLGGNTIYF	TGTGCCAGCAGCTCAGGGCTTGGGGGAAACACCATATATTTT
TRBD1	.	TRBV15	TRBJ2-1	CATSRQGDEQFF	TGTGCCACCAGCAGACAGGGGGATGAGCAGTTCTTC
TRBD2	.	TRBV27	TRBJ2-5	CASSGAGAGETQYF	TGTGCCAGCAGCGGTGCGGGAGCGGGAGAGACCCAGTACTTC
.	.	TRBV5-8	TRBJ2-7	CASSSPPTASYEQYF	TGTGCCAGCAGCTCCCCCCCGACAGCATCCTACGAGCAGTACTTC
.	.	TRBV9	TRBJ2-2	CASSAHNTGELFF	TGTGCCAGCAGCGCACATAACACCGGGGAGCTGTTTTTT
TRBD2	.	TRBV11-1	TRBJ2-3	CASSGSLTDTQYF	TGTGCATCAAGCGGGAGCCTTACAGATACGCAGTATTTT
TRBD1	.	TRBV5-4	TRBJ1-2	CASKPDRVSFRGYTF	TGTGCCAGCAAACCAGACAGGGTCTCGTTTCGGGGCTACACCTTC